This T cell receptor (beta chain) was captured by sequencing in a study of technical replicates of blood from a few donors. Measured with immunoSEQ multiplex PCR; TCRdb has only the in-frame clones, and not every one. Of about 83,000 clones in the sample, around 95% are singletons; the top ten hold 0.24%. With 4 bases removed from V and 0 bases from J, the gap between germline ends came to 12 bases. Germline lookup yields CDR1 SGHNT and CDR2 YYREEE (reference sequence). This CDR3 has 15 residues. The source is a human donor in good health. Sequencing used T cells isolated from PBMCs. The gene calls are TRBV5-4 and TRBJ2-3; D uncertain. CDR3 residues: CASSHDWRSTDTQYF. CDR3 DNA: TGTGCCAGCAGCCATGACTGGCGGAGCACAGATACGCAGTATTTT.